This entry lists 8 T cell receptor beta chains sequenced from one sample in a study of Tregs in tolerant kidney transplant recipients. Repertoires were generated with immunoSEQ multiplex PCR, while TCRdb's copy carries only in-frame clones and drops some. Here the sample spans 120,000 or so clones, about 91% being singletons. The sequenced sample consisted of CD4+ T cells from blood. The source of these receptors is a human donor in good health.

This chain connects TRBV6-6 to TRBJ2-1; tentatively, D is TRBD1 (5 bases). V gave up 0 bases and J gave up 9 bases, with 6 bases separating them. From germline, CDR1 is MNHNY and CDR2 SVGAGI (reference sequence). This CDR3 comprises 12 residues. The DNA of the CDR3 is TGTGCCAGCAGTTACTCGGGGCGTGAGCAGTTCTTC. Translated: CASSYSGREQFF.

DNA of the CDR3: TGCGCCAGCAGCTCACTCCAGGGGTACGAGCAGTACTTC. This codes for CASSSLQGYEQYF. The chain uses TRBV5-1 and TRBJ2-7; perhaps TRBD1 as D (6 bases). The CDR3 runs to 13 residues. The germline CDR1 and CDR2 sequences are SGHRS and YFSETQ. Trimming left V 3 bases short and J 4 bases short, with 11 bases between.

The chain couples TRBV7-9 to TRBJ1-6; the match to TRBD1 covers 7 bases. The trim removed 2 bases at V and 0 bases at J, leaving 1 base unmatched. This CDR3 has 16 residues. Germline V lookup: CDR1 SEHNR, CDR2 FQNEAQ (reference sequence). The CDR3 DNA is TGTGCCAGCAGCTTATGGGACAGCTCCTATAATTCACCCCTCCACTTT. Its translation: CASSLWDSSYNSPLHF.

V usage is TRBV7-6 and J usage is TRBJ2-3; TRBD2 matches 7 bases. Germline V CDR1 and CDR2: SGHVS, FNYEAQ. This CDR3 is 15 amino acids long. J was trimmed by 0 bases and V by 5 bases; bases with no gene match: 5. The CDR3 here is CASSPDGGSTDTQYF. CDR3 sequence (DNA): TGTGCCAGCAGCCCAGACGGGGGGAGCACAGATACGCAGTATTTT.

J is TRBJ1-5 and V is TRBV6-1, with a possible D match to TRBD1 (5 bases). This CDR3 spans 14 amino acids. The V and J ends lost 4 bases and 0 bases respectively, with 7 bases between them. The germline gives CDR1 MNHNS, CDR2 SASEGT. The CDR3 reads CASSGQYSNQPQHF. In DNA, the CDR3 is TGTGCCAGCAGTGGACAGTATAGCAATCAGCCCCAGCATTTT.

CDR3 protein: CASSARQGPQETQYF. CDR3 sequence (DNA): TGTGCCAGCAGTGCCCGACAGGGCCCCCAAGAGACCCAGTACTTC. The gene calls are TRBV25-1 and TRBJ2-5; 7 bases line up with TRBD1. CDR1 MGHDK and CDR2 SYGVNS come from the germline V gene. Trimming cost V 4 bases and J 1 base; bases outside gene matches: 6. The CDR3 totals 15 residues.

The V call is TRBV18, the J call TRBJ1-2; maybe TRBD1 (6 bases). V was cut by 2 bases and J by 10 bases, with 11 bases left in between. CDR3 length: 12 residues. The V gene's germline CDR1 is KGHSH and CDR2 LQKENI. This chain's CDR3 is CASSPSRGVYTF. The CDR3 DNA reads as TGTGCCAGCTCACCATCCAGGGGAGTCTACACCTTC.

The J gene is TRBJ1-5, the V gene TRBV16, with D maybe TRBD1 (6 bases). The V end lost 0 bases, the J end lost 7 bases, and 10 bases lay between the germline ends. Germline CDR1 is KGHSY and CDR2 is FQNENV. The CDR3 has 14 amino acids. The CDR3 is CASSQSGGQQPQHF. CDR3 sequence (DNA): TGTGCCAGCAGCCAATCGGGGGGCCAGCAGCCCCAGCATTTT.